This T cell receptor (beta chain) originates from a study of OX40 agonist ivuxolimab in advanced cancers. Turning to the study itself: Ivuxolimab, an agonistic anti-OX40 (CD134) antibody, was given to patients. Melanoma, hepatocellular carcinoma, head and neck or renal cell cancer occurred in dose-escalation patients.

V dropped 0 bases and J dropped 3; count of bases not matched to a gene: 9. The CDR3 runs 17 residues. Germline CDR1 SGHNT, CDR2 YENEEA. Produced via immunoSEQ multiplex PCR; TCRdb's table is partial and in-frame only. Of roughly 67,000 clones listed, more than 70% are singletons. This TCR was recovered from an adult with an advanced solid tumor such as melanoma, head and neck, liver or kidney cancer. This sequence joins TRBV11-3 and TRBJ2-5; 8 nucleotides match TRBD2. Sequenced here: CD4+ or CD8+ T cells sorted from blood, sampled in a trial of the OX40 agonist ivuxolimab. CDR3 bases: TGTGCCAGCAGCTTAGAGGGTGGTAGCGGGATGAAAGAGACCCAGTACTTC. Its translation is CASSLEGGSGMKETQYF. Variable domain in full (rest from reference TRBV11-3 and TRBJ2-5): EAGVVQSPRYKIIEKKQPVAFWCNPISGHNTLYWYLQNLGQGPELLIRYENEEAVDDSQLPKDRFSAERLKGVDSTLKIQPAELGDSAVYLCASSLEGGSGMKETQYFGPGTRLLVL.